This record looks at one T cell receptor (beta chain) sequence and its context. Indicated time point: after dendritic cell vaccination, including at tumor progression/relapse. Patients had residual fresh-frozen tumor tissue and more than two years of survival data. The record originates from a study of glioma-infiltrating T cells after dendritic cell vaccination. Study context: Three intradermal dendritic cell vaccine injections were given every two weeks.

The CDR3 sequence is 14 residues long. Germline V gene data show CDR1 as SQVTM and CDR2 as ANQGSEA. V trimming: 6 bases; J trimming: 5 bases; junction bases outside the gene matches: 7. Assay: immunoSEQ multiplex PCR; the TCRdb copy retains only in-frame clones and omits some. This table has fewer than 90,000 clones, 83% appearing once. This receptor was identified in a human donor with glioblastoma. The sample was blood, taken after dendritic cell vaccination. The chain links TRBV29-1 to TRBJ2-1, with 10 bases that match TRBD1. The CDR3 is CSVIDRGLNNEQFF. In DNA form, the CDR3 reads TGCAGCGTGATTGACAGGGGGCTCAACAATGAGCAGTTCTTC.